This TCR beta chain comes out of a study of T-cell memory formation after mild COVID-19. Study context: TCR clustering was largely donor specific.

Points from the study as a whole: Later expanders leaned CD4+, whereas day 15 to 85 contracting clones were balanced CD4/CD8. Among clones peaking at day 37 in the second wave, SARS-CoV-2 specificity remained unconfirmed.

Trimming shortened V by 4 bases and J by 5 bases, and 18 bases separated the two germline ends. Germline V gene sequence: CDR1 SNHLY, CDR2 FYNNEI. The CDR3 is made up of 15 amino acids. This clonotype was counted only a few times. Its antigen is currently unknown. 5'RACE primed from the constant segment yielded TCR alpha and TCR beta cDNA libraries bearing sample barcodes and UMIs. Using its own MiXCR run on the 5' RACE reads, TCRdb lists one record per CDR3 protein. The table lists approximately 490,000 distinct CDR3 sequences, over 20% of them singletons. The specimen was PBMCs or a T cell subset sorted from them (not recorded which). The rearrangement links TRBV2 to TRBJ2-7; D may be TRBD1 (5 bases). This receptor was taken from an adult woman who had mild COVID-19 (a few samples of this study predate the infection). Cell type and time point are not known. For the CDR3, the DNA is TGTGCCAGCAGTGCGAGGTCGCAGGGATCGAACGAGCAGTACTTC. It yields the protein CASSARSQGSNEQYF.